A selection of T cell receptor beta chains follows, all from one sample in a study of T cells expressing NK-cell markers. TCRdb re-called the 5' RACE reads and shows each CDR3 protein once, DNA omitted. This repertoire includes 450,000 to 600,000 distinct CDR3 sequences. Sequencing was done on a sample of blood T cells: a sorted CD56 or NKG2C T cell subset, CD4+ or CD8+ T cells, or bulk PBMC T cells (not recorded which). These receptors were obtained from a man aged 18 to 30 in good health. Each CDR3 is given with its conserved first and last residue. Fields, in order: V gene, J gene, CDR3 protein.

V: TRBV6-1
J: TRBJ2-3
CDR3: CACGRGRLAAKDTQYF

V: TRBV20-1
J: TRBJ1-1
CDR3: CSARGGPLREAFF

V: TRBV4-1
J: TRBJ2-5
CDR3: CASSRDRDGETQYF

V: TRBV11-2
J: TRBJ2-7
CDR3: CASSYTTGSYEQYF

V: TRBV7-2
J: TRBJ2-5
CDR3: CASTQDRGRGTQYF

V: TRBV5-4
J: TRBJ2-2
CDR3: CASSLGGGAMSTGELFF

V: TRBV20-1
J: TRBJ2-3
CDR3: CSARELVTWGTDTQYF

V: TRBV7-2
J: TRBJ2-5
CDR3: CASSLVWQGTQYF

V: TRBV11-3
J: TRBJ1-1
CDR3: CASSLKVNEAFF

V: TRBV4-1
J: TRBJ2-1
CDR3: CASTKGTLAGPYNEQFF

V: TRBV20-1
J: TRBJ2-3
CDR3: CSARSGQPLATDTQYF

V: TRBV4-1
J: TRBJ1-1
CDR3: CASSQGLPSEAFF

V: TRBV27
J: TRBJ2-7
CDR3: CASSSLAGGTEQYF

V: TRBV4-3
J: TRBJ2-1
CDR3: CASSQETSGSRYNEQFF

V: TRBV29-1
J: TRBJ2-2
CDR3: CSVEALRQGNTGELFF

V: TRBV12-3/TRBV12-4
J: TRBJ2-3
CDR3: CASSLMAGGPTGTQYF

V: TRBV20-1
J: TRBJ2-3
CDR3: CSAPSGGRGTDTQYF

V: TRBV4-3
J: TRBJ2-1
CDR3: CASSQFPSGSNEQFF

V: TRBV3-1
J: TRBJ1-1
CDR3: CASSQEMVGDEAFF

V: TRBV6-4
J: TRBJ2-3
CDR3: CASSPGLAGDTDTQYF

V: TRBV12-3/TRBV12-4
J: TRBJ2-5
CDR3: CASSFGQVLLETQYF

V: TRBV7-6
J: TRBJ1-5
CDR3: CASSLASGGPNQPQHF

V: TRBV12-3/TRBV12-4
J: TRBJ2-1
CDR3: CASSSGTSGRDNNEQFF

V: TRBV6-1
J: TRBJ1-1
CDR3: CASSTGRTNTEAFF

V: TRBV4-3
J: TRBJ2-1
CDR3: CASSQDLAGLGDEQFF

V: TRBV18
J: TRBJ2-2
CDR3: CASSPPPGPSGAYTGELFF

V: TRBV20-1
J: TRBJ2-7
CDR3: CSARAPGTVPYEQYF

V: TRBV11-3
J: TRBJ2-1
CDR3: CASSPSRAGYNEQFF

V: TRBV3-1
J: TRBJ1-1
CDR3: CASSQSGAVNTEAFF

V: TRBV12-3/TRBV12-4
J: TRBJ1-5
CDR3: CATKGRGPNQPQHF

V: TRBV7-2
J: TRBJ2-7
CDR3: CASSFTRSAPYEQYF

V: TRBV7-2
J: TRBJ1-1
CDR3: CASSLYPKAFF

V: TRBV25-1
J: TRBJ2-1
CDR3: CASSEYGRGEQFF

V: TRBV20-1
J: TRBJ2-1
CDR3: CSASVLKPGPSISNEQFF

V: TRBV7-2
J: TRBJ1-1
CDR3: CASSWDTTKHGNTEAFF

V: TRBV13
J: TRBJ2-3
CDR3: CASSLRARTGGADTQYF

V: TRBV29-1
J: TRBJ1-1
CDR3: CSGTPGQSEAFF

V: TRBV4-3
J: TRBJ2-5
CDR3: CASSHGSQETQYF

V: TRBV20-1
J: TRBJ1-5
CDR3: CSARDRGHPGGQPQHF

V: TRBV6-1
J: TRBJ2-3
CDR3: CASSGRDRGLTDTQYF

V: TRBV24-1
J: TRBJ2-1
CDR3: CATSDSRARSTYNEQFF

V: TRBV7-2
J: TRBJ2-7
CDR3: CASSNSRGTGTYEQYF

V: TRBV20-1
J: TRBJ2-3
CDR3: CSARDNPRGPTDTQYF